Following are 7 T cell receptor beta chains from one sample sequenced in a study of cytomegalovirus exposure and HLA in healthy donors (dated 2017 in TCRdb). The library was obtained by the immunoSEQ multiplex PCR assay. The multiplex PCR relied on a mix of 60 forward primers for TCR Vbeta segments and 13 reverse primers for TCR Jbeta segments. The clones in this table, taken by TCRdb from immuneACCESS, are in-frame only. Not every clone is retained; where verified, under half of the shortfall comes from an unresolved V gene, and the cause of the rest is unknown. Within this sample are 85,000 to 130,000 clones, with roughly four fifths of them counted one time only. The ten largest clones capture around 5.8% of the sample. Sequencing input: PBMCs. All receptors come from a woman in her forties or fifties in good health and CMV-seropositive.

CDR3 coding DNA: TGTGCCAGCTCACCACAAATTACAGGGGCGTCACAAGATACGCAGTATTTT. As protein: CASSPQITGASQDTQYF. V is TRBV18 and J is TRBJ2-3; 7 bases are a match to TRBD1. Germline assignment: CDR1 KGHSH and CDR2 LQKENI. This CDR3 comprises 17 residues. After removal of 1 base from V and 5 bases from J, the junction contained 12 bases not matched to a gene.

The chain combines TRBV30 with TRBJ1-6, with D possibly being TRBD1 (6 bases). This CDR3 has 12 residues. Trimming took off 2 bases at V and 10 bases at J, with 9 bases between the two ends. Germline V gene data show CDR1 as GTSNPN and CDR2 as SVGIG (reference sequence). CDR3 DNA sequence: TGTGCCTGGAGTAGGGGGGGATCACCCCTCCACTTT. The encoded protein is CAWSRGGSPLHF.

The chain couples TRBV28 to TRBJ2-5; D is possibly TRBD2 (7 bases). Germline CDR1 and CDR2: MDHEN and SYDVKM. Deletions cut 3 bases from V and 5 bases from J, with 19 bases between. There are 16 residues in the CDR3. The CDR3 region has the DNA TGTGCCAGCAGTTTGGGGGGGGCCGGGGTAGGTGAGACCCAGTACTTC. Translated, it gives CASSLGGAGVGETQYF.

This clone has only a few counts. CDR3 in DNA: TGTGCCAGCAGACTCCAGGGTACTAACACTGAAGCTTTCTTT. Amino acids: CASRLQGTNTEAFF. The chain uses TRBV6-5 and TRBJ1-1; TRBD1 might be the D (5 bases). Germline V gene sequence: CDR1 MNHEY, CDR2 SVGAGI. The CDR3 loop spans 14 amino acids. Trimming pared 6 bases from V and 2 bases from J, leaving 13 bases between.

The chain has TRBV6-5 and TRBJ1-6; D is possibly TRBD1 (6 bases). Looked up from germline, CDR1 is MNHEY and CDR2 is SVGAGI. The CDR3 loop spans 12 amino acids. V was pared by 6 bases and J by 8 bases, with 8 bases between. The CDR3 region is CASRQGDSPLHF. CDR3 in DNA: TGTGCCAGCAGACAGGGAGATTCACCCCTCCACTTT.

V and J are TRBV28 and TRBJ1-5; 9 bases fit TRBD1. The J segment lost 4 bases and the V segment lost 3 bases, leaving 7 bases of the junction unmatched. Germline CDR1 is MDHEN and CDR2 is SYDVKM. The CDR3 is made up of 16 amino acids. The CDR3 nucleotides are TGTGCCAGCAGTTTTCCTCTCGACAGGGGGAATCAGCCCCAGCATTTT. This encodes CASSFPLDRGNQPQHF.

This chain uses TRBV7-2 with TRBJ1-1, with D hard to call. V was clipped by 1 base and J by 1 base, with 10 bases between them. Germline assignment: CDR1 SGHTA and CDR2 FQGNSA. The CDR3 spans 15 residues. The CDR3 protein is CASSLGAGENTEAFF. The CDR3, as DNA: TGTGCCAGCAGCTTAGGGGCAGGTGAGAACACTGAAGCTTTCTTT. Based on the CDR3 plus reference TRBV7-2 and TRBJ1-1, the full variable domain is GAGVSQSPSNKVTEKGKDVELRCDPISGHTALYWYRQSLGQGLEFLIYFQGNSAPDKSGLPSDRFSAERTGGSVSTLTIQRTQQEDSAVYLCASSLGAGENTEAFFGQGTRLTVV.